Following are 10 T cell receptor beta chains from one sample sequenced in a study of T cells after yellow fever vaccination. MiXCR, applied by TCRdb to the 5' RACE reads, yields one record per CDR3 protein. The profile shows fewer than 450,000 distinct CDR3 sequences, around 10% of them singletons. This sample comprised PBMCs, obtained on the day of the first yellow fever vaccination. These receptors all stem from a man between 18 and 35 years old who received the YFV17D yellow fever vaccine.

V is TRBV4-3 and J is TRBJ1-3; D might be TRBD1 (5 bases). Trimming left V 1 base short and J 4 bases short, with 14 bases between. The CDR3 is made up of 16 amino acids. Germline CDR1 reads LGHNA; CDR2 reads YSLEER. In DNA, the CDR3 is TGCGCCAGCAGCCAAGTCGCTTCGGGGCCGGGAAACACCATATATTTT. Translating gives CASSQVASGPGNTIYF.

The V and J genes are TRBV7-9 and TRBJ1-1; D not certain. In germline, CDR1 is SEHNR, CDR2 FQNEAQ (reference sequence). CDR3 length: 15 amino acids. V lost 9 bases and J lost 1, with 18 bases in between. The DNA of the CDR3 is TGTGCCAGTCGGAGCAGGCCGAACGGGAACACTGAAGCTTTCTTT. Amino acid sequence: CASRSRPNGNTEAFF.

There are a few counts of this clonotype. The CDR3: CASSSLRTGELFF. Here the CDR3 DNA reads TGTGCCAGCAGCTCCTTAAGAACCGGGGAGCTGTTTTTT. V usage is TRBV7-2 and J usage is TRBJ2-2; D remains ambiguous. The CDR3 extends over 13 amino acids. Germline values: CDR1 SGHTA, CDR2 FQGNSA. V lost 4 bases and J lost 5, with 8 bases in between.

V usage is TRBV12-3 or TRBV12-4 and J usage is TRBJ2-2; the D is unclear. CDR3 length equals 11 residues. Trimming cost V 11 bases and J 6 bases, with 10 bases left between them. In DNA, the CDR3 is TGTGCCGGCCAGGCTGCCGGGGAGCTGTTTTTT. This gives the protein CAGQAAGELFF.

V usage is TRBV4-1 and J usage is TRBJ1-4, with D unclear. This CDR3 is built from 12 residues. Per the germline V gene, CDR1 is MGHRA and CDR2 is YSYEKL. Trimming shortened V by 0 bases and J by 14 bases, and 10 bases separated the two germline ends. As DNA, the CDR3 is TGCGCCAGCAGCCAAGATCGGGCCTCCCTGTTTTTT. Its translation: CASSQDRASLFF.

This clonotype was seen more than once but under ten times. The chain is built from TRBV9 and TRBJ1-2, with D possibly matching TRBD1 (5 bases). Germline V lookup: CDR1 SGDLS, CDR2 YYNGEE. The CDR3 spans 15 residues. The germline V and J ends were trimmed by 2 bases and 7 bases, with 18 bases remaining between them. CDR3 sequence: CASSVSRGIGGGYTF. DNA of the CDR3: TGTGCCAGCAGCGTCAGTCGGGGGATTGGAGGTGGCTACACCTTC.

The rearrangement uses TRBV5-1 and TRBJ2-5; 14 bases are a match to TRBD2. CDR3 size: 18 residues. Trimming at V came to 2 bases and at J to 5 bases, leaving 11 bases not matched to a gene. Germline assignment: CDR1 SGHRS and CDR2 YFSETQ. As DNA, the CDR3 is TGCGCCAGCAGCTTATCTGGCGGGACTAGCGGGGGTTGGGAGACCCAGTACTTC. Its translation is CASSLSGGTSGGWETQYF.

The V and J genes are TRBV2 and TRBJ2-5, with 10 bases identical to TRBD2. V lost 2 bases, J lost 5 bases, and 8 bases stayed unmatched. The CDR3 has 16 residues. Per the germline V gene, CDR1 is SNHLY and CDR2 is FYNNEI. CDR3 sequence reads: CASSEPAGGPRETQYF. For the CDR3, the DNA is TGTGCCAGCAGTGAACCAGCGGGGGGGCCTAGGGAGACCCAGTACTTC.

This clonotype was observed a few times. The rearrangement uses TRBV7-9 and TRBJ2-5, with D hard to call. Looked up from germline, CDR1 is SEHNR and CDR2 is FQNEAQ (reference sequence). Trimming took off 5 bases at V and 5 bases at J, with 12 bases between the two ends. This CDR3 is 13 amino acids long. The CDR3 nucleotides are TGTGCCAGCAGCGCCCCGTCATCGGAGACCCAGTACTTC. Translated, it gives CASSAPSSETQYF. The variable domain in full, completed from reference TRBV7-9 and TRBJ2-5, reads DTGVSQNPRHKITKRGQNVTFRCDPISEHNRLYWYRQTLGQGPEFLTYFQNEAQLEKSRLLSDRFSAERPKGSFSTLEIQRTEQGDSAMYLCASSAPSSETQYFGPGTRLLVL.

The chain's CDR3 is CASSFEGLRGYEQYV. The CDR3 nucleotides are TGTGCCAGCAGTTTTGAGGGACTCCGTGGGTACGAGCAGTACGTC. The chain combines TRBV28 with TRBJ2-7; possibly TRBD2 for D (6 bases). Germline values: CDR1 MDHEN, CDR2 SYDVKM. V shed 3 bases and J shed 4 bases, with 16 bases lying between them. This CDR3 has 15 amino acids.